Below, 27 T cell receptor beta chains from the same sample are listed, as sequenced in a study of CD8 T cells in acute hepatitis C reinfection. Using immunoSEQ multiplex PCR, the repertoire was profiled, and TCRdb retains in-frame clones only, with some absent. The data show about 38,000 clones, approximately 83% seen once. Stated time point: naive CD8 control sorted from an acute-time-point sample. What was sequenced was naive CD8+ T cells from PBMCs. These receptors came from a woman in her late teens or twenties who spontaneously cleared hepatitis C infection.

The chain joins TRBV7-6 to TRBJ2-7; D remains ambiguous. Looked up from germline, CDR1 is SGHVS and CDR2 is FNYEAQ. Trimming took 5 bases from V and 5 from J, leaving 10 bases between them. The CDR3 has 12 amino acids. CDR3 loop: CASSPKGNEQYF. DNA of the CDR3: TGTGCCAGCAGCCCGAAAGGGAACGAGCAGTACTTC. Looking up the rest from reference TRBV7-6 and TRBJ2-7 gives the full variable domain: GAGVSQSPRYKVTKRGQDVALRCDPISGHVSLYWYRQALGQGPEFLTYFNYEAQQDKSGLPNDRFSAERPEGSISTLTIQRTEQRDSAMYRCASSPKGNEQYFGPGTRLTVT.

This clone was seen a single time. This chain uses TRBV7-6 with TRBJ1-5; D possibly corresponds to TRBD1 (6 bases). Germline CDR1 is SGHVS and CDR2 is FNYEAQ. Trimming pared 6 bases from V and 3 bases from J, leaving 9 bases between. CDR3 length equals 13 residues. CDR3: CASSWDINQPQHF. CDR3 DNA sequence: TGTGCCAGCAGTTGGGACATCAATCAGCCCCAGCATTTT.

This clone was detected a few times. The chain employs TRBV7-3 and TRBJ1-2; D gene uncertain. This CDR3 is built from 13 residues. Germline CDR1 and CDR2: SGHTA and FQGTGA. V was pared by 2 bases and J by 0 bases, with 4 bases between. CDR3 nucleotides: TGTGCCAGCAGCTTAGGGGCTAACTATGGCTACACCTTC. Encoded protein: CASSLGANYGYTF.

The chain joins TRBV25-1 to TRBJ1-6, with D hard to call. This CDR3 comprises 14 residues. CDR1 MGHDK and CDR2 SYGVNS come from the germline V gene. Trimming left V 1 base short and J 6 bases short, with 7 bases between. The CDR3 DNA sequence: TGTGCCAGCAGTGAATGGTACGGTAATTCACCCCTCCACTTT. Protein sequence: CASSEWYGNSPLHF.

This chain joins TRBV5-8 and TRBJ2-7, with 7 bases aligning to TRBD1. The CDR3 runs to 13 residues. J was trimmed by 7 bases and V by 6 bases; bases with no gene match: 10. Germline V lookup: CDR1 SGHTS, CDR2 YDEGEE. CDR3 bases: TGTGCCAGCACCAATCAGGGGGTTGTGGAGCAGTACTTC. Its protein is CASTNQGVVEQYF.

The rearrangement uses TRBV7-3 and TRBJ2-1, with 10 bases fitting TRBD2. The CDR3 is 17 residues long. V was pared by 2 bases and J by 4 bases, with 8 bases of the junction left unmatched. CDR1 and CDR2 (germline): SGHTA, FQGTGA. The CDR3 spells CASSLLGAGGKYNEQFF. The CDR3 DNA follows: TGTGCCAGCAGCTTATTAGGAGCGGGAGGGAAGTACAATGAGCAGTTCTTC.

V usage is TRBV29-1 and J usage is TRBJ2-3; D may match TRBD1 or TRBD2 (5 bases each). Germline assignment: CDR1 SQVTM and CDR2 ANQGSEA. The length of the CDR3 is 17 residues. V was trimmed by 3 bases and J by 10 bases, leaving 29 bases between them. CDR3 in DNA: TGCAGCGTTGAGGGGATTCCCAGGGACGAGACAGAGCTTCCGCAGTATTTT. Encoded protein: CSVEGIPRDETELPQYF.

The rearrangement uses TRBV13 and TRBJ2-1, with 9 bases that match TRBD2. The germline V gene encodes CDR1 PRHDT and CDR2 FYEKMQ (reference sequence). This CDR3 region has 17 residues. V shed 5 bases and J 1 base; nucleotides not matched to a gene: 9. CDR3 nucleotides: TGTGCCAGCAGCCAGGAGGTTAGCGGGAGTTCCTACAATGAGCAGTTCTTC. This sequence encodes CASSQEVSGSSYNEQFF.

The chain recombines TRBV28 with TRBJ2-1; 7 nucleotides line up with TRBD2. V shed 6 bases, J shed 1 base, and the junction held 3 bases outside the gene matches. The CDR3 has 14 residues. Germline values: CDR1 MDHEN, CDR2 SYDVKM. CDR3 coding DNA: TGTGCCAGCAGGCGGGAGTGGTCCTACAATGAGCAGTTCTTC. Translation: CASRREWSYNEQFF.

The gene calls are TRBV7-7 and TRBJ2-3; no definite D call. The CDR3 has 15 residues. CDR1 is SSHAT and CDR2 is FNYEAQ in the germline V gene (reference sequence). V was pared by 3 bases and J by 4 bases, with 14 bases between. The CDR3: CASSFSLSDADTQYF. CDR3 coding DNA: TGTGCCAGCAGCTTTTCTCTAAGTGATGCAGATACGCAGTATTTT.

V usage is TRBV25-1 and J usage is TRBJ1-2; D unclear. From germline, CDR1 is MGHDK and CDR2 SYGVNS. The germline V and J ends were trimmed by 3 bases and 8 bases, with 22 bases remaining between them. This CDR3 region has 16 residues. The chain's CDR3 is CASSDTLGGGAEGYTF. CDR3 nucleotides: TGTGCCAGCAGTGACACCCTCGGCGGAGGAGCGGAAGGCTACACCTTC.

This chain links TRBV7-2 with TRBJ2-3; D may be TRBD2 (6 bases). In germline, CDR1 is SGHTA, CDR2 FQGNSA. The CDR3 is 15 amino acids. The V and J ends lost 7 bases and 0 bases respectively, with 14 bases between them. The CDR3 loop reads CASTRDLTSTDTQYF. Written as DNA, the CDR3 is TGTGCCAGCACCAGGGACTTGACTAGCACAGATACGCAGTATTTT.

CDR3 sequence reads: CASSSRPLGYTF. The CDR3 bases are TGTGCCAGTAGTTCCCGCCCCCTTGGCTACACCTTC. The chain is built from TRBV19 and TRBJ1-2; D call uncertain. Germline CDR1 reads LNHDA; CDR2 reads SQIVND (reference sequence). The CDR3 extends over 12 amino acids. Deletions cut 5 bases from V and 7 bases from J, with 11 bases between.

The chain employs TRBV6-1 and TRBJ1-1; no clear D gene. The ends were cut back, 3 bases at V and 2 bases at J, with 7 bases in the middle. This CDR3 contains 13 residues. Germline lookup yields CDR1 MNHNS and CDR2 SASEGT. CDR3 bases: TGTGCCAGCAGTGATCCCGGCAACACTGAAGCTTTCTTT. Amino acid sequence: CASSDPGNTEAFF.

The chain employs TRBV27 and TRBJ2-1, with TRBD2 matching over 10 bases. The ends lost 7 bases at V and 8 bases at J; junction bases unmatched: 8. Germline CDR1 and CDR2: MNHEY and SMNVEV (reference sequence). This CDR3 has 14 residues. This CDR3 reads CASNLAGAYHEQFF. CDR3 DNA: TGTGCCAGCAATCTAGCGGGAGCTTATCATGAGCAGTTCTTC.

The J gene is TRBJ1-2, the V gene TRBV27, with 7 bases matching TRBD1. The CDR3 consists of 17 residues. Germline assignment: CDR1 MNHEY and CDR2 SMNVEV (reference sequence). V dropped 3 bases and J dropped 2; count of bases not matched to a gene: 12. The CDR3 region has the DNA TGTGCCAGCAGTTTGTCCGGGAGGCAGGGGGGAAACTATGGCTACACCTTC. Translating it yields CASSLSGRQGGNYGYTF.

The rearrangement links TRBV9 to TRBJ2-1; D possibly corresponds to TRBD2 (6 bases). Trimming cost V 5 bases and J 5 bases, with 11 bases left between them. Germline V lookup: CDR1 SGDLS, CDR2 YYNGEE. CDR3 length: 13 amino acids. CDR3 sequence reads: CASSRLDNNEQFF. DNA of the CDR3: TGTGCCAGCAGTAGACTAGATAACAATGAGCAGTTCTTC.

In nucleotides, the CDR3 is TGCGCCAGCAGCCAAGATCGGAATGACTTCTACGAGCAGTACTTC. Translation gives CASSQDRNDFYEQYF. The rearrangement joins TRBV4-1 to TRBJ2-7, with no clear D. Trimming took off 0 bases at V and 3 bases at J, with 12 bases between the two ends. Germline V gives CDR1 MGHRA, CDR2 YSYEKL. This CDR3 has 15 amino acids.

This chain links TRBV5-1 with TRBJ2-7; 10 bases align to TRBD2. Per the germline V gene, CDR1 is SGHRS and CDR2 is YFSETQ. The CDR3 contains 14 residues. With 2 bases clipped from V and 7 bases from J, the junction kept 6 bases outside the gene matches. The CDR3 DNA sequence: TGCGCCAGCAGCTTAGCGGGAGGGCCTGTTGAGCAGTACTTC. The encoded protein is CASSLAGGPVEQYF.

This clone was counted a few times. The chain links TRBV27 to TRBJ2-1, with a weak D call TRBD1 (6 bases). Trimming shortened V by 3 bases and J by 10 bases, and 16 bases separated the two germline ends. This CDR3 has 14 amino acids. Germline V CDR1 and CDR2: MNHEY, SMNVEV (reference sequence). CDR3: CASSFKGHLVEQFF. CDR3 nucleotides: TGTGCCAGCAGTTTCAAGGGACACCTCGTGGAGCAGTTCTTC.

This chain connects TRBV6-5 to TRBJ2-1; D may be TRBD2 (6 bases). Germline V gene sequence: CDR1 MNHEY, CDR2 SVGAGI. The V gene lost 5 bases and the J gene lost 15 bases, with 14 bases spanning the gap. The CDR3 spans 11 residues. The CDR3 nucleotides read TGTGCCAGCAGTGACGGACTATGGGGGTTCTTC. Encoded protein: CASSDGLWGFF.

This chain connects TRBV7-6 to TRBJ2-5; possible D gene TRBD2, 7 bases. The J call is doubtful: the DNA matches TRBJ2-7 better. This CDR3 has 14 amino acids. The germline CDR1 and CDR2 sequences are SGHVS and FNYEAQ. CDR3 nucleotides: TGTGCCAGCAGCTTATGGGAGGGGGCCTACGAGCAGTACTTC. This encodes CASSLWEGAYEQYF.

This chain uses TRBV7-8 with TRBJ2-5; the match to TRBD2 covers 7 bases. The CDR3 runs to 17 residues. Germline loops: CDR1 SGHVS, CDR2 FQNEAQ. V dropped 4 bases and J dropped 2; count of bases not matched to a gene: 13. As DNA, the CDR3 is TGTGCCAGCAGCTACCCGGCAACTAGCGTCCGGCAAGAGACCCAGTACTTC. Amino acids: CASSYPATSVRQETQYF.

The chain has TRBV15 and TRBJ2-7, with 7 nucleotides matching TRBD2. Germline V gives CDR1 LNHNV, CDR2 YYDKDF (reference sequence). V shed 8 bases and J 3 bases; nucleotides not matched to a gene: 4. This CDR3 comprises 12 residues. In nucleotides, the CDR3 is TGTGCCACCGGCTGGGGGGGCTACGAGCAGTACTTC. Amino acid sequence: CATGWGGYEQYF.

The J gene is TRBJ1-1, the V gene TRBV2; 12 bases align to TRBD1. Germline assignment: CDR1 SNHLY and CDR2 FYNNEI. The junction had 4 bases not matched to a gene; V was cut back by 5 bases and J by 0 bases. CDR3 length equals 16 residues. The CDR3 sequence is CASSHGTGGLNTEAFF. For the CDR3, the DNA is TGTGCCAGCAGTCACGGGACAGGGGGCTTGAACACTGAAGCTTTCTTT.

This chain joins TRBV18 and TRBJ2-1, with D tentatively TRBD1 or TRBD2 (6 bases each). The CDR3 runs to 17 residues. The germline V and J ends were trimmed by 2 bases and 10 bases, with 24 bases remaining between them. Germline CDR1 KGHSH, CDR2 LQKENI. The CDR3 bases are TGTGCCAGCTCACCATCCCCGGGAGAGGGGGGAAATAACGAGCAGTTCTTC. This translates into CASSPSPGEGGNNEQFF.

In this sample, this clone turned up once. CDR3 loop: CASRFRASNQPQHF. In nucleotides, the CDR3 is TGTGCCAGCAGATTTAGGGCTAGCAATCAGCCCCAGCATTTT. The chain couples TRBV27 to TRBJ1-5; D unresolved. Germline V lookup: CDR1 MNHEY, CDR2 SMNVEV (reference sequence). This CDR3 has 14 residues. Trimming shortened V by 6 bases and J by 0 bases, and 9 bases separated the two germline ends.